The T cell receptor beta chain under discussion was sequenced for a study of T-cell reconstitution after alpha-beta-depleted transplantation in children. Molecular barcoding with unique molecular identifiers was used for the TCRbeta library. TCRdb redid the calling of the PCR reads with MiXCR, one entry per CDR3 protein. The sample includes approximately 430,000 distinct CDR3 sequences, roughly 16% seen only once; the top ten take around 28%. This TCR was sampled from a boy in the first two years of life who had a stem cell transplant for Wiskott-Aldrich syndrome, so the T cells may come from the graft donor. The specimen was PBMCs, mostly from graft donor cells, collected 360 days after TCRalphabeta/CD19-depleted stem cell transplant.

CDR3 protein: CASSHRGPGVRYTQYF. The DNA of the CDR3 is TGTGCCAGCAGCCACCGGGGGCCCGGGGTTCGTTATACGCAGTATTTT. This rearrangement joins TRBV7-9 to TRBJ2-3; D tentatively reads TRBD1 or TRBD2 (6 bases each). Trimming took off 5 bases at V and 7 bases at J, with 22 bases between the two ends. The CDR3 is made up of 16 amino acids. The V gene's germline CDR1 is SEHNR and CDR2 FQNEAQ (reference sequence).